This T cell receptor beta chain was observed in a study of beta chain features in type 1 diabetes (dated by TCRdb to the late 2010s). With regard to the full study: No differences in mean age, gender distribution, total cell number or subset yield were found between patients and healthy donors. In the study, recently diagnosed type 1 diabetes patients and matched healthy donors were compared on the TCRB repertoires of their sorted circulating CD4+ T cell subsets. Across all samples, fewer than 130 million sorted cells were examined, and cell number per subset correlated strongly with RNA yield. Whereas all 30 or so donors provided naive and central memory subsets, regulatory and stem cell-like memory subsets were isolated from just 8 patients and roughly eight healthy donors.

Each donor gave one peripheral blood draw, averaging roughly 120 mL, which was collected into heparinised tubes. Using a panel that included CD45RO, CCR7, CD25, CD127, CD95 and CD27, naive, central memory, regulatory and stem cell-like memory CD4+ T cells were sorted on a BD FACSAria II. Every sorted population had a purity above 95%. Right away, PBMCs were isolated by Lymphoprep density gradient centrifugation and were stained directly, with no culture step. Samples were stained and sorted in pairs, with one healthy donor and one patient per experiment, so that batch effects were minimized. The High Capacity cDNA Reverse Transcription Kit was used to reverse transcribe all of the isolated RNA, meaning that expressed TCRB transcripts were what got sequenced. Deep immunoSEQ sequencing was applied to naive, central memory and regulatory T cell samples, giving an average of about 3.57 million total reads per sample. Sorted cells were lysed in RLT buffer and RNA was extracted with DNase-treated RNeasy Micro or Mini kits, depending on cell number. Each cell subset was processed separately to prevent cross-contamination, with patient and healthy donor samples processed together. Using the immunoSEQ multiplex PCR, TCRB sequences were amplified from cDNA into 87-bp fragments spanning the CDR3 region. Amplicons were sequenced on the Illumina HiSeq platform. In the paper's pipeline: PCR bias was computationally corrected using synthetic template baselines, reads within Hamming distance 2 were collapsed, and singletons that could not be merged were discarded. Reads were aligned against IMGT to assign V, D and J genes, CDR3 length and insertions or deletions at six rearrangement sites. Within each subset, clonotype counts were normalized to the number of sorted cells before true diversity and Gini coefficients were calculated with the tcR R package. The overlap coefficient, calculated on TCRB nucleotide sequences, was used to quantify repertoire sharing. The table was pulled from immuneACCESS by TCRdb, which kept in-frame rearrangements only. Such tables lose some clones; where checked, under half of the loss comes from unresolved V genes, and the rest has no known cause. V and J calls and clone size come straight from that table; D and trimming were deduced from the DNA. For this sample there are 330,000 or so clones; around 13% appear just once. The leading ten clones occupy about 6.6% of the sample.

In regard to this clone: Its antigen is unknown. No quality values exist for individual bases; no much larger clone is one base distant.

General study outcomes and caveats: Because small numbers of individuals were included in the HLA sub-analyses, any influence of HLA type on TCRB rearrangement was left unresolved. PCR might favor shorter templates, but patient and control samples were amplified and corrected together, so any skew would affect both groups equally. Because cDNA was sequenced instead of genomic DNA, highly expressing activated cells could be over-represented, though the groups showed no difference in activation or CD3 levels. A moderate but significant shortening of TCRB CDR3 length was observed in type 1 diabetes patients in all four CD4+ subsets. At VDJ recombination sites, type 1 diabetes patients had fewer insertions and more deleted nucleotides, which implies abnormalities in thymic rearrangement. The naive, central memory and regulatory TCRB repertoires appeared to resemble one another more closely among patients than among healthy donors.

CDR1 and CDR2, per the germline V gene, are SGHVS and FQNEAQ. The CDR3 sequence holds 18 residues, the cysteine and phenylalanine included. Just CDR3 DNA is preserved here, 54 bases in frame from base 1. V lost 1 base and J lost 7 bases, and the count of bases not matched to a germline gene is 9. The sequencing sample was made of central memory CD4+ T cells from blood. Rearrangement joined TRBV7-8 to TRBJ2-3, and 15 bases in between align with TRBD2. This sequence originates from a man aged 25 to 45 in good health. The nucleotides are TGTGCCAGCAGCTTAGGATTTGGACTAGCGGGAGGGCGAAATACGCAGTATTTT. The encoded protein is CASSLGFGLAGGRNTQYF. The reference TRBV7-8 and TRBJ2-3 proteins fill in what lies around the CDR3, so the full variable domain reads GAGVSQSPRYKVAKRGQDVALRCDPISGHVSLFWYQQALGQGPEFLTYFQNEAQLDKSGLPSDRFFAERPEGSVSTLKIQRTQQEDSAVYLCASSLGFGLAGGRNTQYFGPGTRLTVL.